A single sample is the source of the 20 T cell receptor beta chains below, sequenced in a study of spatial heterogeneity in lung cancer. Time point of the sample: sample taken at primary tumor resection. Sequencing covered unsorted whole RNA taken from tumor, nontumor lung or frozen PBMC. TCRdb analysed the 5' RACE reads with MiXCR anew, one entry per CDR3 protein. Seen here are 90,000 or so distinct CDR3 sequences, approximately 8.9% observed once, and the top ten hold 6.9%. This specimen was PBMCs, taken at surgery. The receptor source for this set is a male donor with early-stage non-small cell lung cancer.

This clonotype was seen repeatedly, ten times or more. The J gene is TRBJ1-2, the V gene TRBV7-9; TRBD1 matches 8 bases. The germline V gene has CDR1 SEHNR and CDR2 FQNEAQ (reference sequence). The length of the CDR3 is 16 residues. V lost 9 bases to trimming and J lost 0 bases; unmatched junction nucleotides: 12. Here the CDR3 reads CASSYRSTGANYGYTF. The CDR3 DNA is TGTGCCAGTTCCTATCGGTCGACAGGGGCTAACTATGGCTACACCTTC.

This clonotype was counted only a few times. The CDR3 DNA sequence: TGCGCCAGCAGGTCCTACAACTCCTACGAGCAGTACTTC. It yields the protein CASRSYNSYEQYF. The gene calls are TRBV5-1 and TRBJ2-7; D not resolved. V gave up 5 bases and J gave up 0 bases, with 9 bases separating them. The germline CDR1 and CDR2 sequences are SGHRS and YFSETQ. The CDR3 covers 13 residues.

This clonotype came up a few times. The chain recombines TRBV2 with TRBJ2-7; the D gene is possibly TRBD1 (6 bases). The CDR3 is made up of 14 amino acids. CDR1 is SNHLY, CDR2 FYNNEI, per germline. V gave up 6 bases and J gave up 3 bases, with 15 bases separating them. This chain's CDR3 is CASRKATGDYEQYF. The CDR3, as DNA: TGTGCCAGCAGAAAGGCGACAGGAGACTACGAGCAGTACTTC.

This clonotype was observed a few times. The CDR3 sequence is CSVFGDRRGDTQYF. DNA for the CDR3: TGCAGCGTTTTCGGGGACAGAAGGGGGGATACGCAGTATTTT. The chain employs TRBV29-1 and TRBJ2-3, with 7 bases fitting TRBD1. This CDR3 contains 14 residues. The junction had 11 bases not matched to a gene; V was cut back by 5 bases and J by 6 bases. Germline CDR1 is SQVTM and CDR2 is ANQGSEA.

This clonotype was picked up a small number of times. This chain links TRBV10-2 with TRBJ2-3; perhaps TRBD2 as D (6 bases). V was pared by 4 bases and J by 3 bases, with 11 bases between. This CDR3 region has 14 residues. CDR1 and CDR2 (germline): WSHSY, SAAADI. In nucleotides, the CDR3 is TGCGCCAGCAGTGCCGGGGGTTCTACAGATACGCAGTATTTT. Protein product: CASSAGGSTDTQYF.

In DNA, the CDR3 is TGCGCCAGCAGCAAGGACAGGGTTGACGAGCAGTACTTC. This gives the protein CASSKDRVDEQYF. The chain joins TRBV5-1 to TRBJ2-7, with TRBD1 matching over 8 bases. The CDR3 is 13 amino acids. From germline, CDR1 is SGHRS and CDR2 YFSETQ. V was clipped by 4 bases and J by 5 bases; unmatched bases: 5.

This clonotype has ten or more counts. The chain employs TRBV2 and TRBJ2-2; TRBD1 might be the D (6 bases). The CDR3 runs 14 residues. The V end lost 7 bases, the J end lost 4 bases, and 13 bases lay between the germline ends. In germline, CDR1 is SNHLY, CDR2 FYNNEI. The CDR3 sequence: CASKNRAGTGELFF. Here the CDR3 DNA reads TGTGCCAGCAAAAACAGGGCTGGCACCGGGGAGCTGTTTTTT.

This clonotype was counted only a few times. This chain joins TRBV5-1 and TRBJ2-7; 8 bases are shared with TRBD1. V lost 7 bases to trimming and J lost 4 bases; unmatched junction nucleotides: 13. This CDR3 spans 15 amino acids. CDR1 is SGHRS and CDR2 is YFSETQ in the germline V gene. CDR3 nucleotides: TGCGCCAGCGGGCAGGGGGCGACGGACTGGTACGAGCAGTACTTC. Amino acids: CASGQGATDWYEQYF.

This clonotype has ten or more counts. The V gene is TRBV30, the J gene TRBJ2-5; D gene uncertain. CDR1 and CDR2 from the germline V gene are GTSNPN and SVGIG (reference sequence). Trimming left V 0 bases short and J 5 bases short, with 13 bases between. The CDR3 extends over 14 amino acids. CDR3 in amino acids: CAWSVVLKRETQYF. CDR3 DNA sequence: TGTGCCTGGAGTGTAGTCTTAAAAAGGGAGACCCAGTACTTC. Using reference TRBV30 and TRBJ2-5 for the parts outside the CDR3, the full variable domain is SQTIHQWPATLVQPVGSPLSLECTVEGTSNPNLYWYRQAAGRGLQLLFYSVGIGQISSEVPQNLSASRPQDRQFILSSKKLLLSDSGFYLCAWSVVLKRETQYFGPGTRLLVL.

This clonotype has more than one count but fewer than ten. The genes are TRBV5-5 and TRBJ1-2; no clear D gene. The V end lost 0 bases, the J end lost 3 bases, and 6 bases lay between the germline ends. Germline V lookup: CDR1 SGHKS, CDR2 YYEKEE (reference sequence). The CDR3 extends over 13 amino acids. CDR3 coding DNA: TGTGCCAGCAGCTTGGGGGTTGACTATGGCTACACCTTC. It codes for CASSLGVDYGYTF.

The chain uses TRBV7-9 and TRBJ2-7; weak D call: TRBD2 (6 bases). Germline lookup yields CDR1 SEHNR and CDR2 FQNEAQ (reference sequence). The CDR3 has 15 residues. Trimming removed 10 bases from V and 0 bases from J, with 19 bases in between. For the CDR3, the DNA is TGTGCCAACATCCCCCTGGGGGAGGCCTCCTACGAGCAGTACTTC. The encoded protein is CANIPLGEASYEQYF.

This clonotype was picked up many times. The chain combines TRBV7-3 with TRBJ1-3, with 9 bases lining up with TRBD1. V trimming: 5 bases; J trimming: 3 bases; junction bases outside the gene matches: 8. This CDR3 region has 16 residues. Germline values: CDR1 SGHTA, CDR2 FQGTGA. The CDR3 spells CASSPQGQGSGNTIYF. DNA of the CDR3: TGTGCCAGCAGCCCACAGGGACAGGGAAGTGGAAACACCATATATTTT.

This sequence joins TRBV5-1 and TRBJ2-5; D may match TRBD1 or TRBD2 (5 bases each). The CDR3 has 15 amino acids. V lost 0 bases to trimming and J lost 5 bases, with 14 bases between them. Germline V gene data show CDR1 as SGHRS and CDR2 as YFSETQ. CDR3 in DNA: TGCGCCAGCAGCTTGGCGCTGGGGGAAGGGGAGACCCAGTACTTC. Encoded protein: CASSLALGEGETQYF. The variable domain in full, completed from reference TRBV5-1 and TRBJ2-5, reads KAGVTQTPRYLIKTRGQQVTLSCSPISGHRSVSWYQQTPGQGLQFLFEYFSETQRNKGNFPGRFSGRQFSNSRSEMNVSTLELGDSALYLCASSLALGEGETQYFGPGTRLLVL.

On this clonotype: A junction end diverges from the germline sequence, so it may reflect a read error. This chain uses TRBV2 with TRBJ2-1; 8 bases fit TRBD1. The germline V gene encodes CDR1 SNHLY and CDR2 FYNNEI. The CDR3 consists of 14 residues. The DNA of the CDR3 is TGTGCCAGCAGGACAGGGGATCTCTACGATGAGCAGTTCTTC. This translates into CASRTGDLYDEQFF.

Ten or more counts support this clonotype. The chain couples TRBV29-1 to TRBJ2-7; 11 bases match TRBD2. The germline V gene encodes CDR1 SQVTM and CDR2 ANQGSEA. The CDR3 runs to 15 residues. Trimming removed 4 bases from V and 5 bases from J; junction bases left unmatched: 10. DNA for the CDR3: TGCAGCGTTGGGGTACTAGCGGGGGCATTTGACGAGCAGTACTTC. Translation gives CSVGVLAGAFDEQYF.

This clonotype was found a few times. This chain links TRBV7-2 with TRBJ1-1; D gene unclear. CDR3 length: 13 amino acids. Germline V gene lookup returns CDR1 SGHTA and CDR2 FQGNSA. Deletions cut 5 bases from V and 3 bases from J, with 10 bases between. The CDR3 is CASSPGRYTEAFF. The CDR3 DNA follows: TGTGCCAGCAGCCCCGGTCGTTACACTGAAGCTTTCTTT.

A few counts support this clonotype. This chain uses TRBV2 with TRBJ2-7; 12 positions match TRBD2. CDR3 size: 14 residues. The trim removed 8 bases at V and 5 bases at J, leaving 7 bases unmatched. Germline lookup yields CDR1 SNHLY and CDR2 FYNNEI. CDR3 DNA: TGTGCCAGCTCGGCGGGACTAGCGGGCAACGAGCAGTACTTC. Translating gives CASSAGLAGNEQYF.

A few counts support this clonotype. This chain links TRBV18 with TRBJ1-4; 9 nucleotides line up with TRBD1. V was pared by 3 bases and J by 8 bases, with 7 bases of the junction left unmatched. The germline CDR1 and CDR2 sequences are KGHSH and LQKENI. The CDR3 is 15 residues long. CDR3 sequence reads: CASSPGQGRGEKLFF. The DNA of the CDR3 is TGTGCCAGCTCACCGGGACAGGGACGGGGAGAAAAACTGTTTTTT.

This clonotype was recorded at least ten times. The gene calls are TRBV29-1 and TRBJ1-2; D might be TRBD1 (5 bases). This CDR3 is built from 12 residues. The V and J ends lost 7 bases and 2 bases respectively, with 11 bases between them. Germline assignment: CDR1 SQVTM and CDR2 ANQGSEA. DNA of the CDR3: TGCAGCGCTACGACAGCCAACTATGGCTACACCTTC. It is translated as CSATTANYGYTF.

J is TRBJ2-3 and V is TRBV6-2 or TRBV6-3; 7 bases agree with TRBD2. CDR3 length: 12 amino acids. The germline gives CDR1 MNHEY, CDR2 SVGEGT. V trimming: 7 bases; J trimming: 9 bases; junction bases outside the gene matches: 7. CDR3 amino acids: CASTPGLPTQYF. CDR3 bases: TGTGCCAGCACTCCGGGACTACCAACGCAGTATTTT.